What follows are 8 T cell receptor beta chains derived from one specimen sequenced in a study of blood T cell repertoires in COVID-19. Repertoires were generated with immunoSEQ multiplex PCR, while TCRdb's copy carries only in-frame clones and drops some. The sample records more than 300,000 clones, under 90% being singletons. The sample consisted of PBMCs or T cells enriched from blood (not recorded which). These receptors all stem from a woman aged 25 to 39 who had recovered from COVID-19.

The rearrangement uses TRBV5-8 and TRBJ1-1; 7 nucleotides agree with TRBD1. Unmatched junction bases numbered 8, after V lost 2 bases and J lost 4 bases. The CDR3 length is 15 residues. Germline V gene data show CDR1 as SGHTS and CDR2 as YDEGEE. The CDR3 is CASSFAKGAITEAFF. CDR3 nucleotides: TGTGCCAGCAGCTTCGCCAAGGGGGCGATCACTGAAGCTTTCTTT.

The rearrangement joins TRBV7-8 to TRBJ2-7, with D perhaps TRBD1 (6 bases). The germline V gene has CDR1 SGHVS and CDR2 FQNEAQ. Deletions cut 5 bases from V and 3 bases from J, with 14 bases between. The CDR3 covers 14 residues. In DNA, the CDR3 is TGTGCCAGCAGCCCACAGGGATTCTTCTACGAGCAGTACTTC. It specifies CASSPQGFFYEQYF.

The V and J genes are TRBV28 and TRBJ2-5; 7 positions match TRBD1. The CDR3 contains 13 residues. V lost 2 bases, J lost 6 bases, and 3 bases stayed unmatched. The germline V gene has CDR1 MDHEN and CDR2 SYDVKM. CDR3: CASSLETGKTQYF. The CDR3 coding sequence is TGTGCCAGCAGTTTAGAGACAGGGAAGACCCAGTACTTC.

CDR3 amino acids: CASSYSAGVYEQYF. CDR3 nucleotide sequence: TGTGCCAGCAGTTACTCGGCAGGGGTGTACGAGCAGTACTTC. The chain combines TRBV6-5 with TRBJ2-7; a possible D gene is TRBD1 (6 bases). CDR1 and CDR2 (germline): MNHEY, SVGAGI. V lost 0 bases and J 4 bases, leaving 10 bases between the germline ends. The CDR3 extends over 14 amino acids.

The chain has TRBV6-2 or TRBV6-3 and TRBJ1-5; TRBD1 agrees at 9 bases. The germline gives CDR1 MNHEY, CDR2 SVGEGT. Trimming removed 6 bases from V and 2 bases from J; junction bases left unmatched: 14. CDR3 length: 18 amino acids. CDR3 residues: CASSSAHRGQGRNQPQHF. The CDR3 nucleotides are TGTGCCAGCAGCAGCGCCCACAGGGGGCAAGGTCGCAATCAGCCCCAGCATTTT.

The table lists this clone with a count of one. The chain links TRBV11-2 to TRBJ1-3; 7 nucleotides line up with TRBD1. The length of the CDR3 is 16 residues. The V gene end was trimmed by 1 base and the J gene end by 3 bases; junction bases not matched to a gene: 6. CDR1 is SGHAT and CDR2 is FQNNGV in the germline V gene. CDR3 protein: CASSLVEGAIGNTIYF. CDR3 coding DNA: TGTGCCAGCAGCTTAGTGGAGGGGGCCATTGGAAACACCATATATTTT. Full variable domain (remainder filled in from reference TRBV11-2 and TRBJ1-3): EAGVAQSPRYKIIEKRQSVAFWCNPISGHATLYWYQQILGQGPKLLIQFQNNGVVDDSQLPKDRFSAERLKGVDSTLKIQPAKLEDSAVYLCASSLVEGAIGNTIYFGEGSWLTVV.

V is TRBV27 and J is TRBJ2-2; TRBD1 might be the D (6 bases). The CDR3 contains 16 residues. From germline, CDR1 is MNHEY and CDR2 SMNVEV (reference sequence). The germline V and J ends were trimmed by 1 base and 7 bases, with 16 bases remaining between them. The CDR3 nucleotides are TGTGCCAGCAGTTTATATAGTGGGGGCGCGAGCGGGGAGCTGTTTTTT. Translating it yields CASSLYSGGASGELFF.

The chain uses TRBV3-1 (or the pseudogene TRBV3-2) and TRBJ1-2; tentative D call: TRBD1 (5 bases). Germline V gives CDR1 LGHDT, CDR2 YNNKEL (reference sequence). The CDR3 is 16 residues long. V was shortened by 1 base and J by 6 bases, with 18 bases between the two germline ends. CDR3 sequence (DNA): TGTGCCAGCAGCCAAGGGGGATCGTGGACAACTAATGGCTACACCTTC. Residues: CASSQGGSWTTNGYTF.